This TCR beta chain was recorded in a study of cytomegalovirus exposure and HLA in healthy donors. As concerns this clone: The antigen is unknown.

Use of 60 Vbeta and 13 Jbeta primers characterized the PCR. Profiled with immunoSEQ multiplex PCR; TCRdb holds only in-frame clones, not every one. The top ten clones hold over 3% of a sample with 150,000 to 180,000 clones, around 80% of them seen once. The study, taken as a whole, reports: Clonal expansion was found to be greater in HLA-associated TCR beta chains than in equally common others in a later analysis. In vitro, a few CMV-associated chains proved specific for CMV antigens.

The CDR3 contains 15 residues. CDR1 PRHDT and CDR2 FYEKMQ come from the germline V gene (reference sequence). Losses at the gene ends were 6 bases for V and 2 bases for J; bases not matched to a gene: 9. The sequence derives from a woman aged 40-49 years in good health and CMV-seronegative. Sequencing used PBMCs. This chain links TRBV13 with TRBJ2-5, with 7 bases fitting TRBD2. CDR3 residues: CASRRKLAQQETQYF. In nucleotides, the CDR3 is TGTGCCAGCAGGCGCAAACTAGCGCAACAAGAGACCCAGTACTTC.